These 25 T cell receptor beta chains were all obtained from the same sample, sequenced in a study of blood T cell repertoires in COVID-19 (dated by TCRdb to about 2020). Library prep was done by the immunoSEQ multiplex PCR assay. TCRdb provides this immuneACCESS table in a form limited to in-frame rearrangements. Some clones are lacking; in checked studies, under half of them reflect an unresolved V gene, and why the rest are absent is not known. The sample table lists 200,000 to 250,000 clones, around 86% of them with a count of one. Under 2% of the sample goes to the ten largest clones. The material sequenced was peripheral blood. Receptors were obtained from a woman in her sixties or seventies who had recovered from COVID-19.

This chain uses TRBV6-1 with TRBJ2-5; possibly TRBD1 for D (6 bases). Germline V lookup: CDR1 MNHNS, CDR2 SASEGT. This CDR3 is 16 amino acids long. The V and J ends lost 3 bases and 2 bases respectively, with 16 bases between them. CDR3 sequence (DNA): TGTGCCAGCAGTGATAGGGGGTCCACCGGGCAAGAGACCCAGTACTTC. This encodes CASSDRGSTGQETQYF.

V usage is TRBV19 and J usage is TRBJ1-5; 7 bases align to TRBD1. V was pared by 5 bases and J by 0 bases, with 7 bases of the junction left unmatched. The CDR3 runs 16 residues. Germline-derived CDR1 and CDR2 are LNHDA and SQIVND (reference sequence). As DNA, the CDR3 is TGTGCCAGTAGTGGGTTCGACAGGGATAGCAATCAGCCCCAGCATTTT. Amino acid sequence: CASSGFDRDSNQPQHF.

The chain links TRBV19 to TRBJ2-5, with a weak D call TRBD2 (6 bases). With 3 bases removed from V and 2 bases from J, the gap between germline ends came to 13 bases. This CDR3 region has 15 residues. CDR1 and CDR2 from the germline V gene are LNHDA and SQIVND (reference sequence). CDR3 nucleotides: TGTGCCAGTAGTATGCGACCGGGACTTCAAGAGACCCAGTACTTC. Amino acid sequence: CASSMRPGLQETQYF.

The V call is TRBV7-2, the J call TRBJ2-3; D is possibly TRBD2 (5 bases). The V gene lost 2 bases and the J gene lost 2 bases, with 14 bases spanning the gap. Germline CDR1 SGHTA, CDR2 FQGNSA. CDR3 length: 16 residues. CDR3 sequence (DNA): TGTGCCAGCAGCTTAAACGGTCCGGGGATCACAGATACGCAGTATTTT. Translating gives CASSLNGPGITDTQYF.

The V call is TRBV12-3 or TRBV12-4, the J call TRBJ2-7; no definite D call. Deletions cut 9 bases from V and 4 bases from J, with 13 bases between. The CDR3 is made up of 12 amino acids. The CDR3 nucleotides are TGTGCCAGTACTATAGCCGGGTACGAGCAGTACTTC. Its translation is CASTIAGYEQYF.

The CDR3 reads CASSLLLTRNSGNTIYF. CDR3 nucleotide sequence: TGTGCCAGCAGCTTGCTCTTGACTCGCAACTCTGGAAACACCATATATTTT. The chain is built from TRBV7-9 and TRBJ1-3; D unclear. Germline CDR1 is SEHNR and CDR2 is FQNEAQ (reference sequence). The CDR3 covers 17 residues. Trimming took 3 bases from V and 0 from J, leaving 15 bases between them.

The chain is built from TRBV7-6 and TRBJ1-3, with D possibly being TRBD1 (6 bases). This CDR3 has 15 amino acids. Germline CDR1 and CDR2: SGHVS and FNYEAQ. V was clipped by 2 bases and J by 4 bases, with 12 bases between them. The CDR3 loop reads CASSLKPGTGNTIYF. CDR3 nucleotide sequence: TGTGCCAGCAGCTTAAAGCCAGGGACAGGAAACACCATATATTTT.

The V and J genes are TRBV19 and TRBJ2-6; the D gene is possibly TRBD1 (5 bases). The CDR3 is 17 amino acids. From germline, CDR1 is LNHDA and CDR2 SQIVND (reference sequence). V was pared by 2 bases and J by 0 bases, with 11 bases between. CDR3 loop: CASSIQGLGSGANVLTF. The CDR3, as DNA: TGTGCCAGTAGTATACAGGGTTTGGGCTCTGGGGCCAACGTCCTGACTTTC.

The rearrangement joins TRBV5-1 to TRBJ2-5; 9 positions match TRBD1. CDR3 length: 15 residues. The J segment lost 4 bases and the V segment lost 4 bases, leaving 8 bases of the junction unmatched. From germline, CDR1 is SGHRS and CDR2 YFSETQ. The CDR3: CASSANRGQGETQYF. DNA of the CDR3: TGCGCCAGCAGCGCGAACAGGGGGCAGGGAGAGACCCAGTACTTC.

V is TRBV29-1 and J is TRBJ1-1; perhaps TRBD1 as D (6 bases). There are 14 residues in the CDR3. Germline CDR1 SQVTM, CDR2 ANQGSEA. Trimming removed 6 bases at V and 4 bases at J, with 18 bases between. In nucleotides, the CDR3 is TGCAGCGTCAATGGGGGGGCTCGGATCACTGAAGCTTTCTTT. Its translation: CSVNGGARITEAFF.

The V call is TRBV3-1 (or the pseudogene TRBV3-2), the J call TRBJ1-3; no clear D. With 1 base removed from V and 5 bases from J, the gap between germline ends came to 12 bases. The CDR3 is 15 amino acids. Germline V lookup: CDR1 LGHDT, CDR2 YNNKEL (reference sequence). CDR3 protein: CASSQVLAQRNTIYF. CDR3 in DNA: TGTGCCAGCAGCCAAGTTTTAGCACAACGAAACACCATATATTTT.

The chain combines TRBV5-6 with TRBJ2-1, with D uncertain. From germline, CDR1 is SGHDT and CDR2 YYEEEE. Trimming took off 2 bases at V and 3 bases at J, with 9 bases between the two ends. CDR3 length equals 14 residues. This CDR3 is CASSFPVRYNEQFF. Written as DNA, the CDR3 is TGTGCCAGCAGCTTCCCGGTCCGCTACAATGAGCAGTTCTTC.

The J gene is TRBJ1-2, the V gene TRBV29-1; D remains ambiguous. Between the trimmed V and J ends, which lost 6 bases and 6 bases, there was a span of 23 bases. The CDR3 totals 15 residues. Germline CDR1 is SQVTM and CDR2 is ANQGSEA. The CDR3 DNA is TGCAGCGTCCTGAAAACCCCGCTCCGGGTCAATGGCTACACCTTC. Its protein product is CSVLKTPLRVNGYTF.

The chain couples TRBV3-1 (or the pseudogene TRBV3-2) to TRBJ2-5; 8 nucleotides align to TRBD2. The CDR3 is made up of 16 amino acids. Germline CDR1 reads LGHDT; CDR2 reads YNNKEL (reference sequence). J was trimmed by 11 bases and V by 2 bases; bases with no gene match: 16. The CDR3 bases are TGTGCCAGCAGCCAAATCCTTCGGACTAGCTTGTCACCTCAGTACTTC. Residues: CASSQILRTSLSPQYF.

J is TRBJ2-2 and V is TRBV5-1, with D possibly being TRBD1 (6 bases). CDR1 and CDR2 (germline): SGHRS, YFSETQ. V was trimmed by 4 bases and J by 7 bases, leaving 17 bases between them. CDR3 length equals 15 residues. Here the CDR3 reads CASSPVQGSGGELFF. The CDR3 DNA follows: TGCGCCAGCAGCCCGGTCCAGGGGTCGGGCGGGGAGCTGTTTTTT.

The CDR3 region is CASSQDASGGLDTQYF. The CDR3 DNA is TGTGCCAGCAGCCAAGATGCCAGCGGGGGGTTGGATACGCAGTATTTT. This sequence joins TRBV3-1 (or the pseudogene TRBV3-2) and TRBJ2-3, with 9 bases fitting TRBD2. CDR3 size: 16 residues. Germline assignment: CDR1 LGHDT and CDR2 YNNKEL (reference sequence). V was pared by 0 bases and J by 6 bases, with 7 bases of the junction left unmatched.

This chain uses TRBV9 with TRBJ1-3, with D possibly TRBD1 on 5 matching bases. CDR1 is SGDLS and CDR2 is YYNGEE in the germline V gene. This CDR3 contains 15 residues. V lost 2 bases, J lost 3 bases, and 12 bases lay in between. CDR3 residues: CASSVGGTGGNTIYF. The CDR3 DNA is TGTGCCAGCAGCGTTGGAGGGACGGGTGGAAACACCATATATTTT.

This chain uses TRBV3-1 (or the pseudogene TRBV3-2) with TRBJ1-2; D is ambiguous. The CDR3 covers 14 residues. Germline V gives CDR1 LGHDT, CDR2 YNNKEL (reference sequence). V lost 5 bases and J lost 4, with 14 bases in between. The CDR3 protein is CASSATGVSYGYTF. The CDR3 DNA follows: TGTGCCAGCAGCGCAACCGGGGTTAGCTATGGCTACACCTTC.

V gene TRBV3-1 (or the pseudogene TRBV3-2) combines with J gene TRBJ1-1; 11 bases match TRBD1. The ends lost 3 bases at V and 5 bases at J; junction bases unmatched: 5. CDR1 is LGHDT, CDR2 YNNKEL, per germline (reference sequence). The length of the CDR3 is 15 residues. Written as DNA, the CDR3 is TGTGCCAGCAGCCAGGGGACAGGGGGGAATACTGAAGCTTTCTTT. Its protein product is CASSQGTGGNTEAFF.

This chain connects TRBV5-1 to TRBJ2-7; TRBD1 matches at 9 bases. Per the germline V gene, CDR1 is SGHRS and CDR2 is YFSETQ. After removal of 4 bases from V and 3 bases from J, the junction contained 8 bases not matched to a gene. CDR3 length equals 15 residues. The chain's CDR3 is CASSLRDRDNYEQYF. CDR3 sequence (DNA): TGCGCCAGCAGCCTTCGGGACAGGGATAACTACGAGCAGTACTTC.

This chain uses TRBV25-1 with TRBJ2-5; D might be TRBD1 (6 bases). The ends were cut back, 4 bases at V and 9 bases at J, with 12 bases in the middle. Germline V gene sequence: CDR1 MGHDK, CDR2 SYGVNS. The CDR3 is made up of 12 amino acids. CDR3 nucleotides: TGTGCCAGCAGTGCACGTTGGGGGCCCCAGTACTTC. It codes for CASSARWGPQYF.

In nucleotides, the CDR3 is TGTGCCAGCAGCTTAATAGGGGAGGGCACTGAAGCTTTCTTT. Amino acids: CASSLIGEGTEAFF. The chain recombines TRBV7-3 with TRBJ1-1, with TRBD1 as a possible D gene (5 bases). V lost 1 base and J 4 bases, leaving 10 bases between the germline ends. The CDR3 runs to 14 residues. CDR1 and CDR2 (germline): SGHTA, FQGTGA.

V usage is TRBV3-1 (or the pseudogene TRBV3-2) and J usage is TRBJ2-7; 11 bases fit TRBD2. This CDR3 comprises 15 residues. V dropped 1 base and J dropped 1; count of bases not matched to a gene: 0. CDR1 LGHDT and CDR2 YNNKEL come from the germline V gene (reference sequence). CDR3 amino acids: CASSQGLAGSYEQYF. The CDR3 bases are TGTGCCAGCAGCCAAGGACTAGCGGGGTCCTACGAGCAGTACTTC.

The V and J genes are TRBV7-2 and TRBJ2-4; 9 nucleotides agree with TRBD1. V lost 5 bases to trimming and J lost 4 bases; unmatched junction nucleotides: 6. The germline V gene encodes CDR1 SGHTA and CDR2 FQGNSA. This CDR3 is 15 amino acids long. CDR3 DNA: TGTGCCAGCAGCCCCCGGACAGGGGCTAAAAACATTCAGTACTTC. Its translation: CASSPRTGAKNIQYF. The whole variable domain, remainder taken from reference TRBV7-2 and TRBJ2-4, is GAGVSQSPSNKVTEKGKDVELRCDPISGHTALYWYRQSLGQGLEFLIYFQGNSAPDKSGLPSDRFSAERTGGSVSTLTIQRTQQEDSAVYLCASSPRTGAKNIQYFGAGTRLSVL.

The rearrangement links TRBV6-2 or TRBV6-3 to TRBJ2-1, with 13 bases aligning to TRBD2. The germline gives CDR1 MNHEY, CDR2 SVGEGT. The CDR3 sequence is 16 residues long. V shed 2 bases, J shed 4 bases, and the junction held 2 bases outside the gene matches. CDR3 region: CASSYEGLAGYNEQFF. CDR3 DNA: TGTGCCAGCAGTTACGAGGGACTAGCGGGGTACAATGAGCAGTTCTTC.